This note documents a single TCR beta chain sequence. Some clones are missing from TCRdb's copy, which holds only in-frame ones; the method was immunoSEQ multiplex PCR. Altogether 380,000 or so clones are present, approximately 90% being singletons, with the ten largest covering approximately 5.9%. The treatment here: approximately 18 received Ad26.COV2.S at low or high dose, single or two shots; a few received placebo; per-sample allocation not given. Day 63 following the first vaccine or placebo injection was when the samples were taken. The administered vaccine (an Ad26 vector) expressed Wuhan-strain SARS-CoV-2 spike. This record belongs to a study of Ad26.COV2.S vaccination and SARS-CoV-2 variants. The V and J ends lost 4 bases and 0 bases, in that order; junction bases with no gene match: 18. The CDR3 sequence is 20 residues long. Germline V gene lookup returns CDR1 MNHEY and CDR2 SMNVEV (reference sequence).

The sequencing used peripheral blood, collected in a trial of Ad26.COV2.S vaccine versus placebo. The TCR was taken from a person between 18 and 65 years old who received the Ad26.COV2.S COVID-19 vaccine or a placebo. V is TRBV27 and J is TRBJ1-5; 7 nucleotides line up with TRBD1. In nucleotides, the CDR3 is TGTGCCAGCAGTTCGACTCCCCCGGGACAGATTGAGTATAGCAATCAGCCCCAGCATTTT. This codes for CASSSTPPGQIEYSNQPQHF.